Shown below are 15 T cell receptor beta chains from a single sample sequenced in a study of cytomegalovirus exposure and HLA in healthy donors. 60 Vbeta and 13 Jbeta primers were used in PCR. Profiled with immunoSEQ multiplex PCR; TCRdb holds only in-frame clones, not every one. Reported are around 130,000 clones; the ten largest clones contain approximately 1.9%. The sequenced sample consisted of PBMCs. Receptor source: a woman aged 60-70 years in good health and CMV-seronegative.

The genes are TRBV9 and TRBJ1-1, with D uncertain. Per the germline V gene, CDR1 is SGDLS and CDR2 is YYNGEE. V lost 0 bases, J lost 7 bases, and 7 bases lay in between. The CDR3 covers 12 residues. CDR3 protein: CASSVVTGEAFF. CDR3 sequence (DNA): TGTGCCAGCAGCGTAGTTACTGGTGAAGCTTTCTTT.

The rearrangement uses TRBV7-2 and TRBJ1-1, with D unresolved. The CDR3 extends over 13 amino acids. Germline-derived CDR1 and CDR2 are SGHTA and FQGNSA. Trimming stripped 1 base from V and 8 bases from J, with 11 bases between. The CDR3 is CASSLEWSSEAFF. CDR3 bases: TGTGCCAGCAGCTTAGAATGGAGTTCCGAAGCTTTCTTT.

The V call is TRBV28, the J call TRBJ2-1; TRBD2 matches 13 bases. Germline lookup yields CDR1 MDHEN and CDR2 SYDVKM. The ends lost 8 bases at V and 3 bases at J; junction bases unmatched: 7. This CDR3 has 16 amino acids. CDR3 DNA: TGTGCCAGCTACATGGGACTAGCGGGGATCTACAATGAGCAGTTCTTC. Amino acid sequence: CASYMGLAGIYNEQFF.

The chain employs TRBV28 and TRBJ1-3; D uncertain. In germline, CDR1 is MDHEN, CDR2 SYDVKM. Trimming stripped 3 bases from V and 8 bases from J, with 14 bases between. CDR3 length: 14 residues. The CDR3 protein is CASSFSQVAHTIYF. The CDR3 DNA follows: TGTGCCAGCAGTTTCAGCCAGGTTGCTCACACCATATATTTT.

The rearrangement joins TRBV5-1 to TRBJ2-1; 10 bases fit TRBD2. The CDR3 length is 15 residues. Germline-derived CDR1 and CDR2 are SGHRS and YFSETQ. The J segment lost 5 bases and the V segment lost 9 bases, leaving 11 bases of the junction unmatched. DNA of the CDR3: TGCGCCACCATGAGGGCACTAGCGGGGAACAATGAGCAGTTCTTC. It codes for CATMRALAGNNEQFF.

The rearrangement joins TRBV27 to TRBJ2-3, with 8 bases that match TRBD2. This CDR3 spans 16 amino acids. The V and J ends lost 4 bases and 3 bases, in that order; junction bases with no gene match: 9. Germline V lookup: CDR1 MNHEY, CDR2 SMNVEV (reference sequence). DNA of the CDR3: TGTGCCAGCAGTTACGTTAGCGGGGTGGGGACAGATACGCAGTATTTT. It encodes CASSYVSGVGTDTQYF.

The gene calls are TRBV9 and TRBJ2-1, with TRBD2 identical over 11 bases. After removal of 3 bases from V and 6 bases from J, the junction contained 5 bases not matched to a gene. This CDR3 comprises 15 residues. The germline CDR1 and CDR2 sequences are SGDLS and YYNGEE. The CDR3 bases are TGTGCCAGCAGCGAGGGACTAGCGGCTTTCAATGAGCAGTTCTTC. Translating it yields CASSEGLAAFNEQFF. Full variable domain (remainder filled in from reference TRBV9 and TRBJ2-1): DSGVTQTPKHLITATGQRVTLRCSPRSGDLSVYWYQQSLDQGLQFLIQYYNGEERAKGNILERFSAQQFPDLHSELNLSSLELGDSALYFCASSEGLAAFNEQFFGPGTRLTVL.

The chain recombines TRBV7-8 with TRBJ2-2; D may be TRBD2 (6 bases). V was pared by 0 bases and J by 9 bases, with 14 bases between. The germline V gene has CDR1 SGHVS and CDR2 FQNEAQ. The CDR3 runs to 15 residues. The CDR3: CASSLAGTSSRELFF. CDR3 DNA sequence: TGTGCCAGCAGCTTAGCCGGGACTTCTTCCAGGGAGCTGTTTTTT. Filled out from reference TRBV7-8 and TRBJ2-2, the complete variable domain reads GAGVSQSPRYKVAKRGQDVALRCDPISGHVSLFWYQQALGQGPEFLTYFQNEAQLDKSGLPSDRFFAERPEGSVSTLKIQRTQQEDSAVYLCASSLAGTSSRELFFGEGSRLTVL.

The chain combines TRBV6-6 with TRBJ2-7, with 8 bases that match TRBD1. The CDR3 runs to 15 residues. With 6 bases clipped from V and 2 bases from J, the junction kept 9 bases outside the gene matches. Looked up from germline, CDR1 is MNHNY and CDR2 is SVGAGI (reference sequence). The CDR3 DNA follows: TGTGCCAGCAGCCAACCTGACAGGGGTGCCTACGAGCAGTACTTC. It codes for CASSQPDRGAYEQYF.

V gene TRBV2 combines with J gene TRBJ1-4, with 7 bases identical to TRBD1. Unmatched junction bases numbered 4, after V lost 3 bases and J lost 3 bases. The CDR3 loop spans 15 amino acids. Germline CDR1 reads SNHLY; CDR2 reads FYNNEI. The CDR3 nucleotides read TGTGCCAGCAGTGACGACAGGGCCTCTAATGAAAAACTGTTTTTT. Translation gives CASSDDRASNEKLFF.

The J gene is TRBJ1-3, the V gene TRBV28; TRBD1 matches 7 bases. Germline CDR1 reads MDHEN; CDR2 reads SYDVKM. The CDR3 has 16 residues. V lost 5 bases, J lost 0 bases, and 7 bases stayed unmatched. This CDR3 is CASSQRQGTSGNTIYF. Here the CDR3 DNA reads TGTGCCAGCAGTCAGAGACAGGGAACCTCTGGAAACACCATATATTTT.

The CDR3 sequence: CAASRDRDEQYF. In nucleotides, the CDR3 is TGTGCCGCATCCAGGGACAGAGACGAGCAGTACTTC. The genes are TRBV6-5 and TRBJ2-7; 7 nucleotides line up with TRBD1. Germline trimming cut 11 bases from V and 5 bases from J; bases unmatched to any gene: 9. Germline V gene data show CDR1 as MNHEY and CDR2 as SVGAGI. The CDR3 is 12 residues long.

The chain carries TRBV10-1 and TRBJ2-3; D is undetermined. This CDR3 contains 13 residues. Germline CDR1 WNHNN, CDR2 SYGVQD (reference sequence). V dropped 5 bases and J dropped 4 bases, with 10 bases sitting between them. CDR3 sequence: CASSKSEADTQYF. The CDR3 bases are TGCGCCAGCAGTAAAAGTGAGGCAGATACGCAGTATTTT.

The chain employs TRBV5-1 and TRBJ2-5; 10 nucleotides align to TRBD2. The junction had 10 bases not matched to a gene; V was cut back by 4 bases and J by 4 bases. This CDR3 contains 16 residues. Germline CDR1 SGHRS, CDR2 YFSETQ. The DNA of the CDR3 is TGCGCCAGCAGCGTAAATCTAGCGGGAGCTCGAGAGACCCAGTACTTC. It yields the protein CASSVNLAGARETQYF. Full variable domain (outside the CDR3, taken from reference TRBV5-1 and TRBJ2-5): KAGVTQTPRYLIKTRGQQVTLSCSPISGHRSVSWYQQTPGQGLQFLFEYFSETQRNKGNFPGRFSGRQFSNSRSEMNVSTLELGDSALYLCASSVNLAGARETQYFGPGTRLLVL.

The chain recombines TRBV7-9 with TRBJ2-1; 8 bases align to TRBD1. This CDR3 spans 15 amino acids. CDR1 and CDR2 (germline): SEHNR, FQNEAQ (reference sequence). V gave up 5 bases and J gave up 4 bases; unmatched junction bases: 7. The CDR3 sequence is CASSPRGLRYNEQFF. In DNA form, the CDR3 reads TGTGCCAGCAGCCCCAGGGGGCTCAGGTACAATGAGCAGTTCTTC. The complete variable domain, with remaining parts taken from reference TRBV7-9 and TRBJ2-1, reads DTGVSQNPRHKITKRGQNVTFRCDPISEHNRLYWYRQTLGQGPEFLTYFQNEAQLEKSRLLSDRFSAERPKGSFSTLEIQRTEQGDSAMYLCASSPRGLRYNEQFFGPGTRLTVL.